This TCR beta chain was identified in a study of T cell repertoires and Cas9 in healthy adults. Across the study: CD4 and CD8 compartments: SpCas9-reactive T cells profiled for potency, cytotoxicity, lineage. The study's findings and limits: SpCas9-reactive effector T cells were reportedly restrained in vitro by SpCas9-reactive regulatory T cells.

The assay was immunoSEQ multiplex PCR, and TCRdb's table has in-frame clones only and misses some. The sample has about 15,000 clones; about nine tenths are singletons. With 2 bases removed from V and 3 bases from J, the gap between germline ends came to 15 bases. This CDR3 is built from 16 residues. CDR1 is SGHKS and CDR2 is YYEKEE in the germline V gene (reference sequence). A note on this clone: What it binds is unknown.

The sequenced sample consisted of Tregs (CD4+, CD25+, CD127-, CD137-, CD154-) from PBMCs; culture status not recorded. The sequence was collected from a human donor in good health. This chain links TRBV5-5 with TRBJ2-1; D may be TRBD1 or TRBD2 (5 bases each). This chain's CDR3 is CASSFGAGSFYNEQFF. Here the CDR3 DNA reads TGTGCCAGCAGCTTTGGCGCAGGGAGTTTCTACAATGAGCAGTTCTTC.